This TCR beta chain was sequenced during a study of regulatory T cells in long-lasting Graves disease. This CDR3 spans 16 amino acids. Trimming took 2 bases from V and 2 from J, leaving 15 bases between them. Study observations and caveats: Patients with persistent disease showed a bias toward TRBV28, TRBJ1-2 and TRBJ2-5.

The table lists this clonotype with many counts. Its matching antigen is unknown. Time point given: newly diagnosed GD, antithyroid drugs for less than 3 months. Extracted PBMC RNA gave rise to the TCR library. It was American Thyroid Association guidelines that determined Graves' disease diagnosis. Arm-PCR of CDR3 regions and iRepertoire HTBI primers were the basis on which TCR beta libraries were built. TCRdb re-called the multiplex PCR reads with MiXCR, one entry per CDR3 protein. Altogether 400,000 to 650,000 distinct CDR3 sequences are present, around 15% being singletons, with the ten largest covering around 25%. Separately, the same data were catalogued under a study of T cells in Graves' hyperthyroidism and ophthalmopathy. That source notes: Participants, patients aged 18 to 65, had newly diagnosed hyperthyroidism with a duration under 2 months. The HTBI primer set was used in a first-round RT-PCR of the TCR CDR3.

The sequence was collected from a middle-aged woman with Graves disease. The chain employs TRBV12-3 or TRBV12-4 and TRBJ2-5, with D perhaps assigned TRBD1 or TRBD2 (6 bases each). The sample consisted of peripheral blood mononuclear cells (PBMCs), taken at new diagnosis, from a patient treated with antithyroid drugs. This CDR3 is CASSLWGQGGQETQYF. The CDR3 region has the DNA TGTGCCAGCAGTTTATGGGGGCAGGGAGGACAAGAGACCCAGTACTTC.